What follows are 13 T cell receptor beta chains derived from one specimen sequenced in a study of T cells in Graves' hyperthyroidism and ophthalmopathy (dated by TCRdb to the late 2010s). The library was produced with multiplex PCR. These reads were obtained on an Illumina HiSeq 2000. TCR beta CDR3 regions were amplified from RNA transcripts. For the first round of RT-PCR on the TCR CDR3, the HTBI primer set was used together with the Qiagen OneStep RT-PCR kit. Using fastp at Q25 and MiXCR, TCRdb reprocessed the public reads and kept productive beta chains. Each entry merges the rows of one CDR3 protein and shows their most common DNA and genes. This sample gives 400,000 to 500,000 distinct CDR3 sequences in total; roughly an eighth of them show up just once. 4% to 6.5% of the sample belongs to the ten largest clones. Sequencing was done on a sample of blood. These receptors originate from a woman younger than 30 with Graves' hyperthyroidism.

In this sample, this clonotype turned up many times. The chain combines TRBV7-9 with TRBJ2-1, with 11 bases aligning to TRBD2. Germline lookup yields CDR1 SEHNR and CDR2 FQNEAQ (reference sequence). The CDR3 length is 16 residues. V trimming: 3 bases; J trimming: 6 bases; junction bases outside the gene matches: 7. The CDR3 loop is CASSFSLAGGRNEQFF. CDR3 in DNA: TGTGCCAGCAGCTTTTCTCTAGCGGGAGGCCGCAATGAGCAGTTCTTC.

The sample holds many counts of this clonotype. V usage is TRBV6-5 and J usage is TRBJ2-1; 8 bases fit TRBD2. J was trimmed by 0 bases and V by 0 bases; bases with no gene match: 1. Looked up from germline, CDR1 is MNHEY and CDR2 is SVGAGI. The CDR3 is made up of 16 amino acids. The CDR3 region has the DNA TGTGCCAGCAGTTACTCAGGGACTAGCTCCTACAATGAGCAGTTCTTC. Amino acid sequence: CASSYSGTSSYNEQFF.

This clonotype came up many times. V usage is TRBV27 and J usage is TRBJ1-4; the match to TRBD1 covers 12 bases. The CDR3 runs to 17 residues. V dropped 6 bases and J dropped 7; count of bases not matched to a gene: 12. In germline, CDR1 is MNHEY, CDR2 SMNVEV (reference sequence). Written as DNA, the CDR3 is TGTGCCAGCAGCCCCGGGACAGGGGGCGGAGGTAGTGAAAAACTGTTTTTT. It specifies CASSPGTGGGGSEKLFF. The whole variable domain, filled in from reference TRBV27 and TRBJ1-4, reads EAQVTQNPRYLITVTGKKLTVTCSQNMNHEYMSWYRQDPGLGLRQIYYSMNVEVTDKGDVPEGYKVSRKEKRNFPLILESPSPNQTSLYFCASSPGTGGGGSEKLFFGSGTQLSVL.

Ten or more counts support this clonotype. Here the CDR3 reads CSAFIPGVQETQYF. The CDR3 nucleotides read TGCAGTGCTTTTATTCCCGGGGTCCAAGAGACCCAGTACTTC. The rearrangement joins TRBV20-1 to TRBJ2-5, with D possibly matching TRBD2 (5 bases). Germline V gives CDR1 DFQATT, CDR2 SNEGSKA (reference sequence). CDR3 length: 14 amino acids. Trimming shortened V by 5 bases and J by 1 base, and 14 bases separated the two germline ends.

The table lists this clonotype with a few counts. The chain couples TRBV7-9 to TRBJ2-3; D is perhaps TRBD2 (5 bases). The CDR3 consists of 16 residues. V lost 7 bases and J 3 bases, leaving 20 bases between the germline ends. Germline CDR1 and CDR2: SEHNR and FQNEAQ (reference sequence). The CDR3 loop is CASTSSLGGHTDTQYF. CDR3 sequence (DNA): TGTGCCAGCACCTCCTCCCTAGGCGGGCATACAGATACGCAGTATTTT.

This clonotype was seen many times. The chain combines TRBV6-1 with TRBJ2-7; TRBD2 matches at 11 bases. The CDR3 length is 16 residues. V was clipped by 8 bases and J by 8 bases; unmatched bases: 17. Germline assignment: CDR1 MNHNS and CDR2 SASEGT. The CDR3 DNA reads as TGTGCCAGCGCCCCACGGGGCCTAGCGGGAGGCCAGAAGCAGTACTTC. Translation gives CASAPRGLAGGQKQYF.

Ten or more counts support this clonotype. The genes are TRBV10-3 and TRBJ2-2, with TRBD1 identical over 7 bases. Germline V gene sequence: CDR1 ENHRY, CDR2 SYGVKD. V was pared by 6 bases and J by 2 bases, with 12 bases of the junction left unmatched. This CDR3 is 17 amino acids long. The CDR3 nucleotides read TGTGCCATCAGCCCCTACAGGGGTAGGGACAACACCGGGGAGCTGTTTTTT. Amino acids: CAISPYRGRDNTGELFF.

This clonotype was picked up many times. This rearrangement joins TRBV6-1 to TRBJ2-7; 8 bases agree with TRBD2. V was pared by 8 bases and J by 6 bases, with 6 bases of the junction left unmatched. Germline V gene data show CDR1 as MNHNS and CDR2 as SASEGT. The CDR3 spans 12 residues. The CDR3: CASGGGTREQYF. In nucleotides, the CDR3 is TGTGCCAGCGGCGGGGGGACGCGCGAGCAGTACTTC.

This clonotype was recorded many times. This rearrangement joins TRBV28 to TRBJ2-1; no reliable D call. Germline lookup yields CDR1 MDHEN and CDR2 SYDVKM. The germline V and J ends were trimmed by 2 bases and 8 bases, with 7 bases remaining between them. The CDR3 has 12 amino acids. CDR3 region: CASSLSWYEQFF. For the CDR3, the DNA is TGTGCCAGCAGTTTAAGTTGGTATGAGCAGTTCTTC.

This clonotype appeared a few times. The gene calls are TRBV20-1 and TRBJ1-2; D unclear. The germline V and J ends were trimmed by 3 bases and 2 bases, with 13 bases remaining between them. Germline V lookup: CDR1 DFQATT, CDR2 SNEGSKA (reference sequence). The CDR3 runs to 14 residues. CDR3 DNA sequence: TGCAGTGCTAGTCGCTCGGTCACCAACTATGGCTACACCTTC. Amino acid sequence: CSASRSVTNYGYTF.

This clonotype was counted between two and nine times. V is TRBV19 and J is TRBJ1-2; D uncertain. This CDR3 spans 12 amino acids. Trimming took off 3 bases at V and 7 bases at J, with 9 bases between the two ends. Germline CDR1 LNHDA, CDR2 SQIVND (reference sequence). This CDR3 is CASSIGRIGYTF. For the CDR3, the DNA is TGTGCCAGTAGTATCGGACGAATTGGCTACACCTTC.

Only a few counts were recorded for this clonotype. The rearrangement uses TRBV20-1 and TRBJ2-1; 8 bases fit TRBD2. The ends lost 3 bases at V and 7 bases at J; junction bases unmatched: 8. The CDR3 extends over 14 amino acids. Germline V lookup: CDR1 DFQATT, CDR2 SNEGSKA (reference sequence). The CDR3 here is CSARAGTGGNEQFF. For the CDR3, the DNA is TGCAGTGCTAGGGCCGGGACGGGAGGGAATGAGCAGTTCTTC.

This chain connects TRBV18 to TRBJ2-1; no reliable D call. Germline V gene lookup returns CDR1 KGHSH and CDR2 LQKENI. Trimming cost V 3 bases and J 0 bases, with 12 bases left between them. This CDR3 is built from 16 residues. This CDR3 is CASSPTDRSSYNEQFF. DNA of the CDR3: TGTGCCAGCTCACCCACAGATAGAAGCTCCTACAATGAGCAGTTCTTC.